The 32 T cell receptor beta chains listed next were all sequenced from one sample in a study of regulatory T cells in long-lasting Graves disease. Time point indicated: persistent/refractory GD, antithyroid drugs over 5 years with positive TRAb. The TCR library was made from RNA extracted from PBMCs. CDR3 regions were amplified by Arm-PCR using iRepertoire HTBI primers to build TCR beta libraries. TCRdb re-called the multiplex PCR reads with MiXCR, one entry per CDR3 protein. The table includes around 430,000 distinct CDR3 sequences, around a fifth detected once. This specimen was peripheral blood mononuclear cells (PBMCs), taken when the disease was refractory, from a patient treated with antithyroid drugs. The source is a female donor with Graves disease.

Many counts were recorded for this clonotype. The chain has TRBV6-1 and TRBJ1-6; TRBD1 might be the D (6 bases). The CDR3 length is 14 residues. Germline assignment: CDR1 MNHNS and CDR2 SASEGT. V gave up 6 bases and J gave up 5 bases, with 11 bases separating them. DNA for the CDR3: TGTGCCAGCAGGGACAGCGACCATAATTCACCCCTCCACTTT. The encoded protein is CASRDSDHNSPLHF.

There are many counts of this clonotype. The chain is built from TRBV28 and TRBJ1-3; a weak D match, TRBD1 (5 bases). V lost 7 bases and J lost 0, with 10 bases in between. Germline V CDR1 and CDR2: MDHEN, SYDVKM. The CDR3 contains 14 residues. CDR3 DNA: TGTGCCAGCAACGGAGGGGACTCTGGAAACACCATATATTTT. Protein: CASNGGDSGNTIYF.

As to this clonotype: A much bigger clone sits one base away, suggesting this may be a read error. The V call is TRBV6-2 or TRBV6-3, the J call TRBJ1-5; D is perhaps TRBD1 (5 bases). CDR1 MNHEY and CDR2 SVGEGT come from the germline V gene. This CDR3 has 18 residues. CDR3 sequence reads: CANSYSEGFSLGNQPQHF. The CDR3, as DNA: TGTGCCAACAGTTACTCCGAGGGGTTCTCTCTGGGGAATCAGCCCCAGCATTTT.

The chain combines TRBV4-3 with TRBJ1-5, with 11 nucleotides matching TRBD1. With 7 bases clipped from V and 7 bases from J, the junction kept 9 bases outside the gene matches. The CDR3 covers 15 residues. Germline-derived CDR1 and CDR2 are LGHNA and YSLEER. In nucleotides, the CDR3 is TGCGCCAGCACCGGACAGGGGGCGTTGAAACAGCCCCAGCATTTT. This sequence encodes CASTGQGALKQPQHF.

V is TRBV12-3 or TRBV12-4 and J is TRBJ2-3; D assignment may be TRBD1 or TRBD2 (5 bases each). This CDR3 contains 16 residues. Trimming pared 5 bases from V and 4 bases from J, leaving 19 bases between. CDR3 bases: TGTGCCAGCAGTCCCCCGGGGCAGATACCTGCAGATACGCAGTATTTT. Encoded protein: CASSPPGQIPADTQYF.

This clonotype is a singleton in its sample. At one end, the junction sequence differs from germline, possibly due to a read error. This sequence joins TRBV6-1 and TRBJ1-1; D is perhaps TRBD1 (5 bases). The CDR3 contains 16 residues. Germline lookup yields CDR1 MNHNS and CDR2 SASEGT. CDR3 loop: CAISEGTENTNTEAFF. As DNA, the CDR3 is TGTGCCATCAGTGAAGGGACGGAGAATACAAACACTGAAGCTTTCTTT.

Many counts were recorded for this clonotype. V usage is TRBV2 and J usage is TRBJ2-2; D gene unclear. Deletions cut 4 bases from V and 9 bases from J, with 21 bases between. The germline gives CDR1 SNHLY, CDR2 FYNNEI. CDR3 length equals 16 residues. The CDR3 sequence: CASSGLTATTQRELFF. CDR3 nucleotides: TGTGCCAGCAGTGGTCTGACTGCTACTACTCAGAGGGAGCTGTTTTTT.

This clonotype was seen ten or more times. This CDR3 reads CASSPTGGLETQYF. The CDR3 nucleotides read TGTGCCAGCAGCCCAACAGGGGGCTTGGAGACCCAGTACTTC. The V gene is TRBV6-1, the J gene TRBJ2-5; 9 bases align to TRBD1. J was trimmed by 5 bases and V by 6 bases; bases with no gene match: 7. This CDR3 spans 14 amino acids. Germline V gives CDR1 MNHNS, CDR2 SASEGT.

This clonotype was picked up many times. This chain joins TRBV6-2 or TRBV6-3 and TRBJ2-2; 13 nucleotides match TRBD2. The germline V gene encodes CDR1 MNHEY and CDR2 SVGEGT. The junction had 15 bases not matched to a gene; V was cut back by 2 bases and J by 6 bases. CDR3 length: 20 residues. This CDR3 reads CASSYAGLAGAAASAGELFF. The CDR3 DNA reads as TGTGCCAGCAGTTACGCCGGACTAGCGGGGGCCGCCGCCTCGGCCGGGGAGCTGTTTTTT.

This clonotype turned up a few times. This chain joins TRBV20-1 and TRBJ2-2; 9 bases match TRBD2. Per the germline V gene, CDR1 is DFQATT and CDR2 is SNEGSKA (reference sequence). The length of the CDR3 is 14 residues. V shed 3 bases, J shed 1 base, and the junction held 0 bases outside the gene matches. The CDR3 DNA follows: TGCAGTGCTAGTAGCGGGAGGAACACCGGGGAGCTGTTTTTT. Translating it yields CSASSGRNTGELFF.

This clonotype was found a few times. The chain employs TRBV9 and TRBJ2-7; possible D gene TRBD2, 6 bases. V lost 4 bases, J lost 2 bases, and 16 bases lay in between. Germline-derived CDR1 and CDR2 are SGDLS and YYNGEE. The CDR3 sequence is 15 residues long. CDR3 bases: TGTGCCAGCAGCCCTGCGGGACTTAACACCTACGAGCAGTACTTC. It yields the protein CASSPAGLNTYEQYF.

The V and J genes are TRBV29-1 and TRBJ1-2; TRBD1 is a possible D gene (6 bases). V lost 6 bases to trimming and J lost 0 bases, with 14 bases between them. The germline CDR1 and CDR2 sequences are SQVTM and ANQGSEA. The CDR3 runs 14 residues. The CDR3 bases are TGCAGCGTCGACAACCGACAGGCTAACTATGGCTACACCTTC. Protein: CSVDNRQANYGYTF.

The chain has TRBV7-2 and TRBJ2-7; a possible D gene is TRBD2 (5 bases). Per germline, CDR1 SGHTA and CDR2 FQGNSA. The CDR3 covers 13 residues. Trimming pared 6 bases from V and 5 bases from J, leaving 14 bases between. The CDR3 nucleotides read TGTGCCAGCAGTCAAAGAGGGTTCCACGAGCAGTACTTC. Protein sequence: CASSQRGFHEQYF.

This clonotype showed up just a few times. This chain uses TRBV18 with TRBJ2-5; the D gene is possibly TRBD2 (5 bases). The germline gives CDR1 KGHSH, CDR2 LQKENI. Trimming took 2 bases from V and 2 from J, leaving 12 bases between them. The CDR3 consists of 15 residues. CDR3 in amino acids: CASSPLGDAQETQYF. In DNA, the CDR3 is TGTGCCAGCTCACCATTGGGAGACGCACAAGAGACCCAGTACTTC.

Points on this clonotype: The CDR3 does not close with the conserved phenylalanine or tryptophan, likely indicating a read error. CDR3 sequence (DNA): TGTGCCATCAGCCCGGGACAGGGACCAAACTCTGGAAACACCATATATCTT. Amino acid sequence: CAISPGQGPNSGNTIYL. The rearrangement joins TRBV10-3 to TRBJ1-3; TRBD1 matches at 9 bases. The CDR3 is 17 amino acids. J gave up 0 bases and V 6 bases, and 9 bases lay outside the gene matches. Germline loops: CDR1 ENHRY, CDR2 SYGVKD.

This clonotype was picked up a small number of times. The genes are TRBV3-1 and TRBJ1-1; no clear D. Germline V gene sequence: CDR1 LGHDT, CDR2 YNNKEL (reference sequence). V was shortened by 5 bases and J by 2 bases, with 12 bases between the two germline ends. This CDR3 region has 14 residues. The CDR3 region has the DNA TGTGCCAGCAGCTACTCCAGTTCCAACACTGAAGCTTTCTTT. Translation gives CASSYSSSNTEAFF. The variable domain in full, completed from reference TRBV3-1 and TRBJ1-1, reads DTAVSQTPKYLVTQMGNDKSIKCEQNLGHDTMYWYKQDSKKFLKIMFSYNNKELIINETVPNRFSPKSPDKAHLNLHINSLELGDSAVYFCASSYSSSNTEAFFGQGTRLTVV.

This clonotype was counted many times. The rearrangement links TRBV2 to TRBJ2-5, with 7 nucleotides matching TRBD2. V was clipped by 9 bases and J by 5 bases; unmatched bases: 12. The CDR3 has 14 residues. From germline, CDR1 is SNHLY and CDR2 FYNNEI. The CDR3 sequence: CASNLGGLGETQYF. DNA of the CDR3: TGTGCCAGTAATCTCGGGGGGTTGGGGGAGACCCAGTACTTC.

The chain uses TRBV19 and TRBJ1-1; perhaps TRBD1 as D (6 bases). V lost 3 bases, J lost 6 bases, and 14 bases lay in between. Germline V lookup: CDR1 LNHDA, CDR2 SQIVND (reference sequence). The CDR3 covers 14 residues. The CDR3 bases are TGTGCCAGTAGTATGAGGGGGGGTGAAGCTGAAGCTTTCTTT. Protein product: CASSMRGGEAEAFF.

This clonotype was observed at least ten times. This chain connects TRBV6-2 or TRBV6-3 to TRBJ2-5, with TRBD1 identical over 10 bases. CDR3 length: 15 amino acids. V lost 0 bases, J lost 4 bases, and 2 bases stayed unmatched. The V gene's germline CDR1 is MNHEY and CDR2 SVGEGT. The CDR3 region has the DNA TGTGCCAGCAGTTACTCGAGGGACAGGGGAGAGACCCAGTACTTC. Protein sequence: CASSYSRDRGETQYF.

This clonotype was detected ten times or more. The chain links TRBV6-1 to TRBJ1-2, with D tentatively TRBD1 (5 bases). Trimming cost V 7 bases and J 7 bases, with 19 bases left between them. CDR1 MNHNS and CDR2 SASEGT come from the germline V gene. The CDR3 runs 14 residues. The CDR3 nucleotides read TGTGCCAGCAACCCTGGGACCATGGCCCTTGGCTACACCTTC. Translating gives CASNPGTMALGYTF.

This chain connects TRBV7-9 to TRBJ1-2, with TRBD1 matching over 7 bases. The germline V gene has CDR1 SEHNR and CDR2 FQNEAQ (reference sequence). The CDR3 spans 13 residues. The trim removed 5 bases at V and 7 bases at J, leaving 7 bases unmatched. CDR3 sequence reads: CASSNEGAGGYTF. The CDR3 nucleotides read TGTGCCAGCAGCAACGAGGGGGCAGGTGGCTACACCTTC.

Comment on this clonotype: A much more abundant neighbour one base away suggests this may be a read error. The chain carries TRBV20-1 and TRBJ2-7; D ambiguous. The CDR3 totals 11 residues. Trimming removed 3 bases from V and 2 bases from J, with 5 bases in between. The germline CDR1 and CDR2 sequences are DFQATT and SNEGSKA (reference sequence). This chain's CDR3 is CSARAAYEQYF. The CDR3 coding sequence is TGCAGTGCTAGGGCGGCCTACGAGCAGTACTTC.

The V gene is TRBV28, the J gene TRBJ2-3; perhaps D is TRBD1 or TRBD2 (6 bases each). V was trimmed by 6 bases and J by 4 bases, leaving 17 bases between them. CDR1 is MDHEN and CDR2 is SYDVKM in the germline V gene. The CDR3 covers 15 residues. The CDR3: CASSKRGAGSDTQYF. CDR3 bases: TGTGCCAGCAGCAAGAGGGGGGCTGGGTCAGATACGCAGTATTTT.

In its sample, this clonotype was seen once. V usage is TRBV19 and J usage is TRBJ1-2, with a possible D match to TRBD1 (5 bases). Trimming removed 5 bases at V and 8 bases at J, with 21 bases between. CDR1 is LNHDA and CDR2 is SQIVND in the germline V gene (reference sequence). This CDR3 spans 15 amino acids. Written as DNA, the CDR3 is TGTGCCAGTAGTGAGGAGGGGTTTCTGACGGAGGGCTACACCTTC. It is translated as CASSEEGFLTEGYTF.

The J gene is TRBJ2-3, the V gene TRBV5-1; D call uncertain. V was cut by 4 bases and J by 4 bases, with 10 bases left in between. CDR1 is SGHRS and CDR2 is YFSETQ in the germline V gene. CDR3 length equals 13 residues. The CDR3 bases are TGCGCCAGCAGCGGTAGCTCGGCAGATACGCAGTATTTT. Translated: CASSGSSADTQYF.

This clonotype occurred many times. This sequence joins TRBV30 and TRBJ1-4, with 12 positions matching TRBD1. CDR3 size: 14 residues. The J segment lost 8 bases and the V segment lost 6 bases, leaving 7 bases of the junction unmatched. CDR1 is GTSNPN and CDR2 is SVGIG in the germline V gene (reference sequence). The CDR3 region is CACGTGGLREKLFF. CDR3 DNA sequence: TGTGCCTGCGGGACAGGGGGCTTGCGAGAAAAACTGTTTTTT.

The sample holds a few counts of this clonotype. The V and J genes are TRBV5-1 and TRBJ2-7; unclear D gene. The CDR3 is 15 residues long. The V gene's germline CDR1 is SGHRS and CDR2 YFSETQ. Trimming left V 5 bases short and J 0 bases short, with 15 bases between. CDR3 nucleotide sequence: TGCGCCAGCAGTTCTACAATCGGCGGCTCCTACGAGCAGTACTTC. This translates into CASSSTIGGSYEQYF.

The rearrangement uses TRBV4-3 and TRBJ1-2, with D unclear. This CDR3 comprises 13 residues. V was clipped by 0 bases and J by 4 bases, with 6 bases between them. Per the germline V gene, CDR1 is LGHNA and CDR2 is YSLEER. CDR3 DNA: TGCGCCAGCAGCCAAGAAGACGGCTATGGCTACACCTTC. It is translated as CASSQEDGYGYTF.

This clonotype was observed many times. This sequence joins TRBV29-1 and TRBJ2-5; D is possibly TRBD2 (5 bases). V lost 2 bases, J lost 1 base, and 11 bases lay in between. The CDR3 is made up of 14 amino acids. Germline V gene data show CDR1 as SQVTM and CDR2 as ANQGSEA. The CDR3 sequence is CSVERGQTQETQYF. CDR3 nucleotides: TGCAGCGTTGAAAGAGGGCAGACCCAAGAGACCCAGTACTTC.

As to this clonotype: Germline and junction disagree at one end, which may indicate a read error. The DNA of the CDR3 is TGTGCTAGCAGCTTACGCGTTAGTTGTGGTGCAACTAATGAAAAACTGTTTTTT. This sequence encodes CASSLRVSCGATNEKLFF. The chain employs TRBV7-7 and TRBJ1-4; D gene ambiguous. In germline, CDR1 is SSHAT, CDR2 FNYEAQ (reference sequence). The length of the CDR3 is 18 residues.

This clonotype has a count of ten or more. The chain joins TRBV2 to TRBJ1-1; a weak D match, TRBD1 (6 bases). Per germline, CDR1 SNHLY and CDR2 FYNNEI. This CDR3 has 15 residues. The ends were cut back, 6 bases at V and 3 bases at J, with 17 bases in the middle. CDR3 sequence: CASRDHRVWDTEAFF. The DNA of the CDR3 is TGTGCCAGCAGAGACCACAGGGTATGGGACACTGAAGCTTTCTTT. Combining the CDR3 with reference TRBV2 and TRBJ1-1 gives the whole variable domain EPEVTQTPSHQVTQMGQEVILRCVPISNHLYFYWYRQILGQKVEFLVSFYNNEISEKSEIFDDQFSVERPDGSNFTLKIRSTKLEDSAMYFCASRDHRVWDTEAFFGQGTRLTVV.

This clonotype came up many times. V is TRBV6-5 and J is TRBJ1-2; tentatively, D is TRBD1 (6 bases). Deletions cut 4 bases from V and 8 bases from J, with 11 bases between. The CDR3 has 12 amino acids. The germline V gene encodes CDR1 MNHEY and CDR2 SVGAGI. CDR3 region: CASSSPGEGYTF. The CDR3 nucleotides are TGTGCCAGCAGTTCCCCAGGGGAAGGCTACACCTTC.